These T cell receptor beta chains were read from a single sample in a study of T cell changes during pregnancy in multiple sclerosis. The repertoire was sequenced with immunoSEQ multiplex PCR; TCRdb's copy has only in-frame clones and lacks some. The table lists fewer than 85,000 clones, approximately 90% of them singletons. The sequences come from peripheral blood, collected in the first trimester of pregnancy. The receptors derive from a female donor in good health, enrolled as a control in a pregnancy study. The conserved cysteine and the conserved F or W are not part of the CDR3 here. Each record gives: V gene, J gene, CDR3 protein.

TRBV27	TRBJ2-1	ASSLGASSYNEQF
TRBV6-1	TRBJ2-2	ASSEIQDTGELF
TRBV27	TRBJ2-5	ASSPDRYQETQY
TRBV5-1	TRBJ2-2	ASSGGPGLANGELF
TRBV11-3	TRBJ2-1	ASMGQGSNEQF
TRBV5-1	TRBJ2-1	ASSLAGVGNEQF
TRBV7-9	TRBJ2-7	ASSTYSNHPYEQY
TRBV6-5	TRBJ2-7	ASRRRTEPNEQY
TRBV5-8	TRBJ2-1	ASSFQGAVNEQF
TRBV28	TRBJ2-7	ASSLTGTGLYEQY
TRBV28	TRBJ1-5	ASSSGTGGYQPQH
TRBV11-2	TRBJ2-7	ASASVRTNYYEQY
TRBV28	TRBJ2-7	ASSFSLVYEQY
TRBV7-9	TRBJ2-3	ASSLAGGPPDTQY
TRBV7-8	TRBJ2-6	ASSLALAGSSGANVLT
TRBV27	TRBJ1-5	ASSLTDRSNQPQH
TRBV30	TRBJ1-4	AARSGQGFVESNEKLF
TRBV28	TRBJ2-7	ASRVGTSGRAQYEQY
TRBV2	TRBJ1-5	ASSSRREGNQPQH
TRBV5-6	TRBJ2-7	ASSLTDSLYEQY
TRBV6-6	TRBJ2-3	ASSYSLAEDTQY
TRBV19	TRBJ1-5	ASSIVGGAGNQPQH
TRBV4-1	TRBJ2-7	ASSPSETSGRKVNLYEQY
TRBV10-3	TRBJ2-7	AISDQARFDEQY
TRBV7-2	TRBJ1-3	ASSSSYGNTIY
TRBV18	TRBJ2-1	ASSPQTSGNNEQF
TRBV4-1	TRBJ2-7	ASSRGLNYEQY
TRBV25-1	TRBJ1-5	ASSSTDRDQPQH
TRBV11-1	TRBJ2-3	ASSLDRLAGSTDTQY
TRBV5-1	TRBJ1-2	ASSLARGDSYGYT
TRBV6-6	TRBJ2-3	ASSLAGAYTDTQY
TRBV5-6	TRBJ1-1	ASSFGSGTGSEAF
TRBV5-1	TRBJ2-7	ASSLDGRALDEQY
TRBV10-3	TRBJ2-1	AISWGQGREGLNEQF
TRBV5-1	TRBJ2-5	ASSLAAGGYQETQY
TRBV7-9	TRBJ2-3	ASSSPRGGTQY
TRBV6-5	TRBJ1-3	ASSSLPLGNTIY
TRBV6-1	TRBJ2-3	ASRGLTDTQY
TRBV4-1	TRBJ2-3	ASSLLGGTDTQY
TRBV9	TRBJ2-4	ASSEGTTLAQNIQY
TRBV5-1	TRBJ2-5	ASTGRTGKGETQY
TRBV5-1	TRBJ1-1	ASSWATGGRTEAF
TRBV30	TRBJ2-5	AWMRAIKETQY
TRBV2	TRBJ2-7	ASSDDTAYEQY
TRBV2	TRBJ1-1	ASSAGTGVGEAF
TRBV28	TRBJ2-1	ASSRAGYNEQF
TRBV27	TRBJ1-1	ASSSLGANTEAF
TRBV6-1	TRBJ2-7	ASSLTGKGPYEQY
TRBV19	TRBJ2-7	ASTNHYEQY
TRBV11-2	TRBJ2-1	ASLKGRGLYNEQF
TRBV9	TRBJ2-3	ASSLHPGLAGGTDTQY
TRBV2	TRBJ2-5	ASNEGALGETQY
TRBV5-6	TRBJ2-1	ASSLVAEYEQF
TRBV28	TRBJ2-7	ASSPRSGVGTDEQY
TRBV18	TRBJ2-7	ASSPGDRGSY
TRBV5-1	TRBJ2-5	ASSLEGSLAGIQTQY
TRBV2	TRBJ2-1	ASSEPPMGEGSHEQF
TRBV18	TRBJ2-7	ASSPQEYEQY
TRBV29-1	TRBJ1-4	SVFFSGIGEKLF
TRBV5-6	TRBJ2-1	ASSLRTGLLNEQF